The clone carrying this TCR beta chain turned up a few times. Antigen unknown. TCRdb independently ran MiXCR on the 5' RACE reads; one entry per CDR3 protein. The sample lists around 230,000 distinct CDR3 sequences, around 9.6% occurring once. The data were obtained in a study of identical twins. Whole-study findings and limits: Models predicted less out-of-frame TCR alpha sharing in monozygotic twins than was found.

The CDR3 has 16 amino acids. Germline assignment: CDR1 LGHNA and CDR2 YSLEER. J was trimmed by 4 bases and V by 4 bases; bases with no gene match: 12. The source of this sequence is a woman aged 18-29 years in good health. The chain is built from TRBV4-3 and TRBJ2-7; 8 positions agree with TRBD2. Material: memory (CD45RO+) T cells sorted from blood. As DNA, the CDR3 is TGCGCCAGCAGCCCCCAAGTGCGGCTAGCGGGTTACGAGCAGTACTTC. Translating it yields CASSPQVRLAGYEQYF.